This T cell receptor beta chain was sequenced for a study of blood T cell repertoires in COVID-19. Study overall: T cells, B-cell-depleted T cells, or PBMCs supplied cDNA or gDNA.

Notes on this clone: Other DNA sequences of this sample code for an identical CDR3.

Clones were sequenced by immunoSEQ multiplex PCR, and TCRdb holds only the in-frame ones, with some missing. The sample has under 200,000 clones, approximately 91% seen once; the top ten hold under 2%. The specimen was peripheral blood. This receptor was obtained from a man aged 18 to 29 with active or convalescent COVID-19.

The CDR3 spells CASSLDSLYGYTF. DNA for the CDR3: TGTGCCAGCAGCTTAGATTCCCTCTATGGCTACACCTTC. The J gene is TRBJ1-2, the V gene TRBV7-9; D ambiguous. Trimming took 1 base from V and 4 from J, leaving 7 bases between them. The CDR3 loop spans 13 amino acids. Germline CDR1 and CDR2: SEHNR and FQNEAQ (reference sequence).